These 30 T cell receptor beta chains were all obtained from the same sample, sequenced in a study of cytomegalovirus exposure and HLA in healthy donors. The PCR contained 60 Vbeta and 13 Jbeta primers. TCRdb's copy holds only in-frame clones and misses some; the assay was immunoSEQ multiplex PCR. The sample includes around 160,000 clones, roughly four fifths of them seen just once. Sequencing used PBMCs. The receptor source for this set is a man aged 35-49 years in good health and CMV-seropositive.

The chain links TRBV4-1 to TRBJ2-5; 8 bases are shared with TRBD2. From germline, CDR1 is MGHRA and CDR2 YSYEKL. V was clipped by 3 bases and J by 2 bases; unmatched bases: 11. The CDR3 loop spans 17 amino acids. CDR3 DNA sequence: TGCGCCAGCAGCCAGACCCCCCCGGGAGGGGATCAAGAGACCCAGTACTTC. Amino acids: CASSQTPPGGDQETQYF.

This chain joins TRBV6-6 and TRBJ1-5; D is possibly TRBD1 (5 bases). The CDR3 extends over 15 amino acids. Looked up from germline, CDR1 is MNHNY and CDR2 is SVGAGI (reference sequence). Trimming removed 9 bases at V and 6 bases at J, with 21 bases between. CDR3 residues: CASSQVSYSAQPQHF. CDR3 sequence (DNA): TGTGCCAGTTCACAGGTATCTTATAGTGCTCAGCCCCAGCATTTT.

The chain employs TRBV7-2 and TRBJ2-1; 12 bases fit TRBD2. V gave up 5 bases and J gave up 8 bases; unmatched junction bases: 13. The V gene's germline CDR1 is SGHTA and CDR2 FQGNSA. The CDR3 runs to 17 residues. The CDR3 nucleotides are TGTGCCAGCAGCCTACAATTTCTAGCGGGAGGGATGGATGAGCAGTTCTTC. Amino acids: CASSLQFLAGGMDEQFF.

The chain couples TRBV30 to TRBJ2-1; TRBD2 might be the D (6 bases). The CDR3 runs 14 residues. Germline values: CDR1 GTSNPN, CDR2 SVGIG (reference sequence). The V end lost 8 bases, the J end lost 2 bases, and 16 bases lay between the germline ends. The CDR3 sequence is CALNREMTYNEQFF. The CDR3 bases are TGTGCCCTAAACCGGGAGATGACCTACAATGAGCAGTTCTTC.

The chain recombines TRBV7-9 with TRBJ2-1; 7 bases agree with TRBD2. V trimming: 8 bases; J trimming: 1 base; junction bases outside the gene matches: 17. The CDR3 spans 18 residues. Germline V gene lookup returns CDR1 SEHNR and CDR2 FQNEAQ (reference sequence). The CDR3: CASYGLGSGRQSYNEQFF. CDR3 sequence (DNA): TGTGCCAGCTACGGACTTGGGTCCGGGAGGCAGTCCTACAATGAGCAGTTCTTC.

The chain couples TRBV19 to TRBJ1-1, with no clear D. Germline-derived CDR1 and CDR2 are LNHDA and SQIVND (reference sequence). V was cut by 3 bases and J by 2 bases, with 13 bases left in between. This CDR3 spans 15 amino acids. The CDR3 sequence: CASSIPGGSNTEAFF. For the CDR3, the DNA is TGTGCCAGTAGTATCCCCGGCGGCTCTAACACTGAAGCTTTCTTT.

This chain connects TRBV7-9 to TRBJ1-1; D might be TRBD1 (6 bases). V lost 3 bases, J lost 2 bases, and 13 bases lay in between. Germline V gene data show CDR1 as SEHNR and CDR2 as FQNEAQ (reference sequence). CDR3 length equals 15 residues. The CDR3 loop is CASSLAGAENTEAFF. The CDR3 coding sequence is TGTGCCAGCAGCTTGGCGGGGGCTGAAAACACTGAAGCTTTCTTT.

Concerning this clone: A junction end diverges from the germline sequence, so it may reflect a read error. The chain combines TRBV7-9 with TRBJ2-2; TRBD1 matches 7 bases. The CDR3 has 12 amino acids. Germline loops: CDR1 SEHNR, CDR2 FQNEAQ (reference sequence). The CDR3 nucleotides are TGTTCCAGACAGGGGAACACCGGGGAGCTGTTTTTT. Its protein is CSRQGNTGELFF.

The chain links TRBV7-2 to TRBJ2-5; D ambiguous. This CDR3 is built from 11 residues. Germline V CDR1 and CDR2: SGHTA, FQGNSA. V was trimmed by 3 bases and J by 4 bases, leaving 3 bases between them. The CDR3 protein is CASSFRETQYF. The CDR3 DNA is TGTGCCAGCAGCTTTCGAGAGACCCAGTACTTC. Variable domain in full (rest from reference TRBV7-2 and TRBJ2-5): GAGVSQSPSNKVTEKGKDVELRCDPISGHTALYWYRQSLGQGLEFLIYFQGNSAPDKSGLPSDRFSAERTGGSVSTLTIQRTQQEDSAVYLCASSFRETQYFGPGTRLLVL.

The DNA for the CDR3 is TGCGCCAGCAGCTTAACAGGGGGCCCGGGAGAGACCCAGTACTTC. This encodes CASSLTGGPGETQYF. This chain joins TRBV5-1 and TRBJ2-5; 9 bases fit TRBD1. Germline V gene sequence: CDR1 SGHRS, CDR2 YFSETQ. V was pared by 2 bases and J by 4 bases, with 6 bases of the junction left unmatched. CDR3 length equals 15 residues.

The chain has TRBV9 and TRBJ1-1, with unresolved D. The germline V and J ends were trimmed by 4 bases and 5 bases, with 15 bases remaining between them. The CDR3 covers 14 residues. The germline gives CDR1 SGDLS, CDR2 YYNGEE. The CDR3 DNA follows: TGTGCCAGCAGCAGGAGGGTGGTGGATACTGAAGCTTTCTTT. This gives the protein CASSRRVVDTEAFF.

This chain links TRBV5-1 with TRBJ2-3; a weak D match, TRBD1 (5 bases). This CDR3 is built from 14 residues. Germline V gene sequence: CDR1 SGHRS, CDR2 YFSETQ. V gave up 0 bases and J gave up 5 bases, with 10 bases separating them. CDR3: CASSLGGLRDTQYF. The CDR3, as DNA: TGCGCCAGCAGCTTGGGGGGCCTCAGAGATACGCAGTATTTT.

This clone was seen just once. The chain is built from TRBV11-2 and TRBJ2-4; D perhaps matches TRBD1 (6 bases). Trimming removed 1 base from V and 6 bases from J, with 10 bases in between. Germline values: CDR1 SGHAT, CDR2 FQNNGV. This CDR3 region has 14 residues. CDR3 coding DNA: TGTGCCAGCAGCTTAGCCAGGGGTTTAAACATTCAGTACTTC. Translated, it gives CASSLARGLNIQYF.

The V and J genes are TRBV18 and TRBJ2-7, with a tentative D call TRBD1 (6 bases). The CDR3 loop spans 16 amino acids. Germline loops: CDR1 KGHSH, CDR2 LQKENI. V was clipped by 3 bases and J by 4 bases, with 19 bases between them. DNA for the CDR3: TGTGCCAGCTCACCGCGAATTACACAGGGTGCTTACGAGCAGTACTTC. Its protein is CASSPRITQGAYEQYF.

The genes are TRBV30 and TRBJ1-3; D gene ambiguous. Germline CDR1 is GTSNPN and CDR2 is SVGIG (reference sequence). The V gene lost 0 bases and the J gene lost 0 bases, with 9 bases spanning the gap. This CDR3 comprises 15 residues. In DNA, the CDR3 is TGTGCCTGGAGTGTGGGAGGCCACTCTGGAAACACCATATATTTT. Translation gives CAWSVGGHSGNTIYF.

The chain uses TRBV4-1 and TRBJ2-1; 9 positions agree with TRBD2. Germline loops: CDR1 MGHRA, CDR2 YSYEKL. The CDR3 sequence is 16 residues long. Trimming at V came to 1 base and at J to 12 bases, leaving 13 bases not matched to a gene. This chain's CDR3 is CASSQAGLAGAPGQFF. The CDR3 DNA reads as TGCGCCAGCAGCCAAGCTGGGTTAGCGGGGGCTCCGGGGCAGTTCTTC.

The chain carries TRBV7-2 and TRBJ2-6; TRBD2 might be the D (5 bases). The CDR3 consists of 17 residues. Germline lookup yields CDR1 SGHTA and CDR2 FQGNSA. Trimming shortened V by 4 bases and J by 2 bases, and 15 bases separated the two germline ends. CDR3 nucleotide sequence: TGTGCCAGCAGCTCGCGGTTCGGGAACGCTGGGGCCAACGTCCTGACTTTC. It is translated as CASSSRFGNAGANVLTF. The full variable domain, its missing parts supplied by reference TRBV7-2 and TRBJ2-6, is GAGVSQSPSNKVTEKGKDVELRCDPISGHTALYWYRQSLGQGLEFLIYFQGNSAPDKSGLPSDRFSAERTGGSVSTLTIQRTQQEDSAVYLCASSSRFGNAGANVLTFGAGSRLTVL.

The V call is TRBV7-8, the J call TRBJ2-7; 9 nucleotides line up with TRBD2. The germline gives CDR1 SGHVS, CDR2 FQNEAQ. V was pared by 1 base and J by 4 bases, with 11 bases of the junction left unmatched. CDR3 length: 17 residues. The CDR3 nucleotides read TGTGCCAGCAGCTTAGTGCGGCTCGACAGCGGGAGGTACGAGCAGTACTTC. It yields the protein CASSLVRLDSGRYEQYF.

This rearrangement joins TRBV6-5 to TRBJ1-1; 7 nucleotides match TRBD1. Germline V lookup: CDR1 MNHEY, CDR2 SVGAGI. This CDR3 is 15 amino acids long. The ends lost 5 bases at V and 7 bases at J; junction bases unmatched: 13. CDR3 DNA sequence: TGTGCCAGCAGTAGGGAGACAGGGTTGGGGAGTGAAGCTTTCTTT. Amino acid sequence: CASSRETGLGSEAFF.

The chain employs TRBV7-9 and TRBJ2-1, with D tentatively TRBD2 (5 bases). Between the trimmed V and J ends, which lost 6 bases and 9 bases, there was a span of 12 bases. The CDR3 covers 12 residues. The germline gives CDR1 SEHNR, CDR2 FQNEAQ (reference sequence). The CDR3 sequence is CASRLVVGEQFF. Here the CDR3 DNA reads TGTGCCAGCAGACTAGTAGTAGGTGAGCAGTTCTTC.

This chain uses TRBV18 with TRBJ1-1; D not certain. The CDR3 sequence is 15 residues long. From germline, CDR1 is KGHSH and CDR2 LQKENI. Trimming removed 3 bases at V and 0 bases at J, with 11 bases between. This chain's CDR3 is CASSPVTLMNTEAFF. In nucleotides, the CDR3 is TGTGCCAGCTCACCGGTGACACTGATGAACACTGAAGCTTTCTTT.

The chain combines TRBV6-5 with TRBJ1-1; D is possibly TRBD1 (6 bases). Trimming shortened V by 0 bases and J by 0 bases, and 8 bases separated the two germline ends. The CDR3 has 15 residues. CDR1 and CDR2 (germline): MNHEY, SVGAGI. CDR3 sequence reads: CASSYSGHLNTEAFF. CDR3 coding DNA: TGTGCCAGCAGTTACTCGGGACACCTGAACACTGAAGCTTTCTTT.

The J gene is TRBJ2-5, the V gene TRBV7-7; 8 bases are shared with TRBD1. The trim removed 1 base at V and 1 base at J, leaving 2 bases unmatched. The CDR3 consists of 15 residues. Germline CDR1 reads SSHAT; CDR2 reads FNYEAQ (reference sequence). CDR3 in DNA: TGTGCCAGCAGCTTAGAGACAGGGGCCCAAGAGACCCAGTACTTC. This gives the protein CASSLETGAQETQYF.

The gene calls are TRBV18 and TRBJ2-7; the D gene is possibly TRBD1 (6 bases). Per the germline V gene, CDR1 is KGHSH and CDR2 is LQKENI. Trimming pared 6 bases from V and 3 bases from J, leaving 12 bases between. The CDR3 covers 13 residues. Here the CDR3 reads CASSPRDIYEQYF. DNA of the CDR3: TGTGCCAGCTCCCCCCGGGACATCTACGAGCAGTACTTC. Filled out from reference TRBV18 and TRBJ2-7, the complete variable domain reads NAGVMQNPRHLVRRRGQEARLRCSPMKGHSHVYWYRQLPEEGLKFMVYLQKENIIDESGMPKERFSAEFPKEGPSILRIQQVVRGDSAAYFCASSPRDIYEQYFGPGTRLTVT.

This clone has a single count. The rearrangement links TRBV2 to TRBJ1-2; 7 bases are shared with TRBD1. This CDR3 spans 14 amino acids. CDR1 is SNHLY, CDR2 FYNNEI, per germline. Trimming cost V 6 bases and J 0 bases; bases outside gene matches: 4. CDR3 sequence (DNA): TGTGCCAGCAGCCAACAGGGGACTAACTATGGCTACACCTTC. Amino acid sequence: CASSQQGTNYGYTF. Complete variable domain (other parts from reference TRBV2 and TRBJ1-2): EPEVTQTPSHQVTQMGQEVILRCVPISNHLYFYWYRQILGQKVEFLVSFYNNEISEKSEIFDDQFSVERPDGSNFTLKIRSTKLEDSAMYFCASSQQGTNYGYTFGSGTRLTVV.

V is TRBV19 and J is TRBJ1-4; 7 nucleotides match TRBD1. Germline assignment: CDR1 LNHDA and CDR2 SQIVND (reference sequence). This CDR3 is built from 16 residues. The trim removed 5 bases at V and 7 bases at J, leaving 13 bases unmatched. CDR3 in DNA: TGTGCCAGTAGTCTGTATTCCGGGACAGCGAGTGAAAAACTGTTTTTT. The encoded protein is CASSLYSGTASEKLFF.

The sample holds a few counts of this clone. The chain is built from TRBV6-5 and TRBJ2-7, with 8 bases matching TRBD1. CDR1 is MNHEY, CDR2 SVGAGI, per germline. The CDR3 has 13 residues. J gave up 7 bases and V 6 bases, and 8 bases lay outside the gene matches. CDR3 sequence (DNA): TGTGCCAGCAGCCGGGACAGGATCTGGGAGCAGTACTTC. It translates to CASSRDRIWEQYF.

The V gene is TRBV10-1, the J gene TRBJ2-2, with D tentatively TRBD1 (6 bases). The CDR3 is 14 residues long. The V gene's germline CDR1 is WNHNN and CDR2 SYGVQD (reference sequence). V gave up 3 bases and J gave up 3 bases, with 8 bases separating them. In DNA form, the CDR3 reads TGCGCCAGCAGTGACAGGGGATACACCGGGGAGCTGTTTTTT. Its translation is CASSDRGYTGELFF.

The gene calls are TRBV19 and TRBJ1-5, with D perhaps TRBD1 (5 bases). The CDR3 sequence is 15 residues long. V was shortened by 3 bases and J by 2 bases, with 11 bases between the two germline ends. Looked up from germline, CDR1 is LNHDA and CDR2 is SQIVND (reference sequence). The CDR3 region is CASSIPAGGNQPQHF. For the CDR3, the DNA is TGTGCCAGTAGTATCCCGGCGGGGGGCAATCAGCCCCAGCATTTT.

The rearrangement links TRBV5-1 to TRBJ2-3; 9 bases line up with TRBD2. V was clipped by 4 bases and J by 0 bases; unmatched bases: 9. This CDR3 region has 17 residues. Looked up from germline, CDR1 is SGHRS and CDR2 is YFSETQ. The CDR3 DNA reads TGCGCCAGCAGCCTGGGCATGACTAGCGGCAGCACAGATACGCAGTATTTT. The encoded protein is CASSLGMTSGSTDTQYF.